Listed below are T cell receptor beta chains from one sample, sequenced in a study of T cells expressing NK-cell markers. TCRdb re-called the 5' RACE reads and catalogs CDR3 proteins one per entry, DNA excluded. The ten top clones account for around 4%, within a sample of fewer than 300,000 distinct CDR3 sequences. Sample: blood T cells: a sorted CD56 or NKG2C T cell subset, CD4+ or CD8+ T cells, or bulk PBMC T cells (not recorded which). These receptors came from a woman between 18 and 70 years old in good health. The CDR3 runs from the conserved cysteine through the conserved F or W.

v_call	j_call	cdr3_aa
TRBV29-1	TRBJ2-1	CSVEELSVYNEQFF
TRBV7-8	TRBJ2-2	CASSPNGQLTGELFF
TRBV20-1	TRBJ2-1	CSVRRGTEVQFF
TRBV7-9	TRBJ2-3	CASRTGDTQYF
TRBV7-9	TRBJ1-1	CASGRRNTEAFF
TRBV9	TRBJ2-5	CASSVGVQERETQYF
TRBV25-1	TRBJ1-3	CASSETGGGNTIYF
TRBV19	TRBJ2-1	CASRTSGRGSYNEQFF
TRBV20-1	TRBJ1-4	CSAVDRVSGTNEKLFF
TRBV24-1	TRBJ2-7	CATSDPGREQYF
TRBV29-1	TRBJ2-4	CSVAGLAGPNIQYF
TRBV12-3/TRBV12-4	TRBJ2-1	CASSPGQPEQFF
TRBV6-1	TRBJ1-6	CASRTNNRDSPLHF
TRBV2	TRBJ1-1	CASSESQGGRTEAFF
TRBV7-2	TRBJ1-2	CASSNTRGLGYGYTF
TRBV10-3	TRBJ1-5	CAISEKGGEQPQHF
TRBV5-1	TRBJ2-7	CASSILLAGPVYEQYF
TRBV5-6	TRBJ2-5	CASSFDSGVETQYF
TRBV25-1	TRBJ2-5	CASRDPGRETQYF
TRBV12-3/TRBV12-4	TRBJ2-1	CASRLSGTVNNEQFF
TRBV5-6	TRBJ2-3	CASSPLRQPSDTDTQYF
TRBV4-2	TRBJ2-4	CASSQTSGRAVSAKNIQYF
TRBV10-3	TRBJ2-3	CAIREGTFLGGDTQYF
TRBV9	TRBJ1-5	CASSAGTGGQPQHF
TRBV9	TRBJ1-6	CASSVVGEPLHF
TRBV5-1	TRBJ2-4	CASSLGQGDIQYF
TRBV6-5	TRBJ2-3	CASSYSYVGDTQYF
TRBV14	TRBJ2-1	CASNSRQSYNEQFF
TRBV12-3/TRBV12-4	TRBJ2-7	CASSLRGSSLGYEQYF
TRBV7-2	TRBJ2-2	CASSFDRTTSNTGELFF
TRBV11-1	TRBJ2-4	CASSLKPLASGSLGKNIQYF
TRBV7-6	TRBJ2-5	CASSSGTRAETQYF
TRBV27	TRBJ2-7	CASSRAGQRYEQYF
TRBV9	TRBJ2-3	CASSVRGASPDTQYF
TRBV15	TRBJ2-7	CAASSGGAYEQYF
TRBV3-1	TRBJ2-7	CASSQLAYEQYF
TRBV29-1	TRBJ2-5	CSARDRGATQYF
TRBV20-1	TRBJ1-4	CSARESYGEEKLFF
TRBV18	TRBJ2-1	CASSQQGYNEQFF
TRBV29-1	TRBJ2-1	CSVMPDRFNEQFF
TRBV7-8	TRBJ2-1	CASSRRPGLANNEQFF
TRBV9	TRBJ1-2	CASSVEGESVYGYTF